This TCR beta chain derives from a study of technical replicates of blood from several donors listed by TCRdb under 2017. Points on this clone: Its antigen remains undetermined. Per-nucleotide qualities are absent, and no much larger clonotype sits a single base away.

The library relied on the immunoSEQ multiplex PCR assay. The table was pulled from immuneACCESS by TCRdb, which kept in-frame rearrangements only. Such tables lose some clones; where checked, under half of the loss comes from unresolved V genes, and the rest has no known cause. The sample table records about 88,000 clones; roughly 92% of these occur just once. The ten largest clonotypes hold under 0.3% of the sample. CDR3 length: 13 amino acids, cysteine to phenylalanine. Of all the DNA, just the CDR3 is kept, 39 bases in frame from base 1. According to the germline V gene, CDR1 reads ENHRY and CDR2 reads SYGVKD. Cut back by 7 bases and 0 bases, the V and J ends lie 10 bases apart.

The sequence joins TRBV10-3 to TRBJ2-7, with TRBD2 as a weak D call on 6 bases. The source of this sequence is a human donor in good health. The sequenced material came from T cells isolated from PBMCs. The encoded CDR3 is CAIKRESSYEQYF. The nucleotide sequence is TGTGCCATCAAACGGGAGAGCTCCTACGAGCAGTACTTC.